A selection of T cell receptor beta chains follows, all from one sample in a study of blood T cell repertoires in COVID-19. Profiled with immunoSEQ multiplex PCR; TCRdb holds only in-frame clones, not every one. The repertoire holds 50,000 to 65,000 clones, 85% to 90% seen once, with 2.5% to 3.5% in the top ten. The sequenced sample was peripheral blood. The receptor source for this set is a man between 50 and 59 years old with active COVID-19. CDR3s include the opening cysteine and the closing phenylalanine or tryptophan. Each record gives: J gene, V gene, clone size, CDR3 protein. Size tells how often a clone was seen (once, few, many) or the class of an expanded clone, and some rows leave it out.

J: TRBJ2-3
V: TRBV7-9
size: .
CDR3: CASSSQGITTDTQYF

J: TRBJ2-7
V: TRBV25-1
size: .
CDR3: CASNTGTGGYEQYF

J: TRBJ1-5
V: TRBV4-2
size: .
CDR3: CASSQTRGQPQHF

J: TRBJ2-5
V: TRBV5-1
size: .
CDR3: CASRPSREETQYF

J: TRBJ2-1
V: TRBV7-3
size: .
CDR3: CASSPRRGSEQFF

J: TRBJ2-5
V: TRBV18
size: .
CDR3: CASSDYQETQYF

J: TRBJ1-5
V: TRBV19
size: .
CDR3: CASSRDGLEKPQHF

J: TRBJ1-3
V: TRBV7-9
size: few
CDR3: CASSPTTGPGNTIYF

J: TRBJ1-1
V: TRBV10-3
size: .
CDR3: CAPRTGRMNTEAFF

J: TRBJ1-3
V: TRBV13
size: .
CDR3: CASSLAGNTIYF

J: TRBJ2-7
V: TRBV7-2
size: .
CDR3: CASSPWGQGSYEQYF

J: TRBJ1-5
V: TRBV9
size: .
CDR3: CASSRDRAQQPQHF

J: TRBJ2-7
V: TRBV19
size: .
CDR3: CASSINEYSYEQYF

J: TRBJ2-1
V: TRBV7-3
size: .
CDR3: CASSSLRGAEQFF

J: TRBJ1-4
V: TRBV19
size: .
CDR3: CASSRTSGTGGEKLFF

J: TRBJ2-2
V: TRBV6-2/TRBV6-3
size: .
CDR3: CASIPGGGPNTGELFF

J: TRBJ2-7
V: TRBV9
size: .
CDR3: CAPAPEREGQTYEQYF

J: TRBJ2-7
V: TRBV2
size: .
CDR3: CASSTGTSYEQYF

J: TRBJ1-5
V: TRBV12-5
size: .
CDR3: CASGPPLTGADQPQHF

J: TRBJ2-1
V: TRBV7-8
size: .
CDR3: CASSLGGRGHNEQFF

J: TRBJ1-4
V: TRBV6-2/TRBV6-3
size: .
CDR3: CASSWRSNEKLFF

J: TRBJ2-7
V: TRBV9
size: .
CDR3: CASSASGLLYEQYF

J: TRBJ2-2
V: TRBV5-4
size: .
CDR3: CASSLVSTSGRVAGELFF

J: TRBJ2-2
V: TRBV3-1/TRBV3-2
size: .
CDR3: CASSQGPGLLTGELFF

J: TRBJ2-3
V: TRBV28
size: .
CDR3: CASKRLAGRDTQYF

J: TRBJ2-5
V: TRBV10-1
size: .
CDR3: CASSESISETQYF

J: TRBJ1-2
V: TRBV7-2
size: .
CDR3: CASSPLGTGRNGYTF

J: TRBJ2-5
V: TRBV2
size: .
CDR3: CASHLAAQETQYF

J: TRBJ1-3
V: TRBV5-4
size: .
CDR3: CASSLAGRGIAGNTIYF